The clone carrying this T cell receptor beta chain has only a few counts. These data originate in a study of T-cell reconstitution after alpha-beta-depleted transplantation in children. Unique molecular identifiers were used in preparing the TCRbeta library. From the PCR reads, TCRdb called clonotypes with MiXCR, one entry per CDR3 protein. Counted here are 65,000 to 85,000 distinct CDR3 sequences, approximately 11% occurring once; the ten biggest clones make up roughly an eighth. The CDR3 has 14 amino acids. Per germline, CDR1 SSHAT and CDR2 FNYEAQ (reference sequence). Trimming took 2 bases from V and 6 from J, leaving 10 bases between them.

This TCR was sampled from a boy aged 5 to 17 with acute myeloid leukemia, due to receive a stem cell transplant. The source was PBMCs, collected before TCRalphabeta/CD19-depleted stem cell transplant. J is TRBJ2-2 and V is TRBV7-7; possibly TRBD1 for D (5 bases). The CDR3 DNA reads as TGTGCCAGCAGCTTATCAGGGAAGGCCGGGGAGCTGTTTTTT. Amino acids: CASSLSGKAGELFF.